The T cell receptor (beta chain) under discussion was sequenced for a study of T cell repertoires in cytomegalovirus infection. Study information: Selected CMV epitopes included recently identified HLA-C-restricted ones as well as well-studied HLA-B-restricted ones. CMV infection together with matching HLA type was indicated by public TCR beta signatures.

Germline lookup yields CDR1 SGHVS and CDR2 FQNEAQ. V was clipped by 3 bases and J by 2 bases; unmatched bases: 7. The CDR3 sequence is 16 residues long. TCRdb re-derived calls from the reads in MiXCR, one entry per CDR3 protein. Of 570,000 or so distinct CDR3 sequences detected, approximately 40% appear once; the ten largest clones hold around 50%. Regarding the study as a whole: Carriers of CMV and the relevant HLA type were discriminated by public TCR beta frequency. Ex vivo responses were dominated by HLA-C-restricted CMV-specific TCR beta clonotypes.

In the case of this clonotype: Its specificity is unknown.

This TCR was recovered from a human donor in good health (CMV status not recorded). Some clones in this sample may be carry-over from other donors' samples. Sequenced material: cultured PBMCs, taken from culture after CMV antigen stimulation. This chain joins TRBV7-8 and TRBJ1-1, with TRBD1 matching over 9 bases. The CDR3 nucleotides read TGTGCCAGCAGCTTCTCCCGGGACAGGGTCAACACTGAAGCTTTCTTT. Residues: CASSFSRDRVNTEAFF.